This TCR beta chain was documented in a study of T cells in AML relapse after transplant (dated by TCRdb to between 2017 and 2020). At the level of the whole study: Remission controls were clinically matched patients who maintained long-term complete remission with more than 3 years of follow-up. Remission samples were bone marrow collected about 1 year after HSCT from patients who maintained complete remission. In patients given allogeneic HSCT for myeloid malignancy, this retrospective study looked at bone marrow T cells, examining both their TCR repertoires and their inhibitory receptor expression.

On the study overall, not on this receptor specifically: The TCR repertoire comparisons were based on very few samples, with only three individuals in each group for unsorted bone marrow.

Relative to germline, V is 4 bases shorter and J is 5 bases shorter, with 11 bases between their ends. From its cysteine to its phenylalanine, the CDR3 spans 12 amino acids. The read is trimmed to its CDR3 DNA, 36 bases read in frame from base 1. For CDR1 and CDR2, the germline V gene lists SQVTM and ANQGSEA. A word on this clonotype: Its antigen remains undetermined. No per-base quality is available; no much larger clone lies one base away.

Library construction relied on PCR. A modified RACE PCR protocol, not multiplex PCR, was used to amplify TCR alpha and beta chains from RNA. The libraries were sequenced on an Illumina MiSeq, and sample-specific barcode combinations were used to demultiplex the raw reads. As for how the authors treated the data: MiXCR software was used to identify TCR clonotypes from the sequencing reads. TCRdb reanalyzed the raw reads on its own, using fastp at Q25 for trimming and MiXCR for clone calling, and kept in-frame beta chains. Records with the same CDR3 protein are collapsed into one entry carrying the most frequent genes and DNA. The V and J calls, along with clone size, are taken from TCRdb and not from the paper's own processing. For this sample there are more than 1,500 distinct CDR3 sequences; 5.5% to 7% appear just once. The top ten constitute 40% to 55% of the sample.

Here the sequenced sample was bone marrow, either the whole sample or a sorted T cell fraction (not recorded which), taken in complete remission. Recombination joined TRBV29-1 with TRBJ2-5, with the D gene too uncertain to name. The TCR comes from a human donor who had a stem cell transplant for acute myeloid leukemia. Following a transplant, a fraction of the T cells may be traceable to the graft donor. DNA sequence: TGCAGCGTTGGCCTTAGACTGGAGACCCAGTACTTC. This gives the protein CSVGLRLETQYF.